The 20 T cell receptor beta chains in this list originate from one sample, sequenced in a study of CD8+ T cells in alopecia areata (dated 2018 in TCRdb). To prepare the library, the immunoSEQ multiplex PCR assay was applied. To provide template for TCR sequencing, every sample had RNA extracted and reverse transcribed into cDNA. Sourced from immuneACCESS, this table was stored by TCRdb with only in-frame sequences that have V and J called. A share of the clones is absent; for the studies checked, an unresolved V gene accounts for under half, and the remainder has no known explanation. This sample lists about 3,600 clones; less than 80% were detected once. Clones ranked in the top ten supply roughly 6.4% of the sample. Sequencing was performed on skin. All receptors come from a human donor in good health.

This clone showed up just once. The chain recombines TRBV5-4 with TRBJ2-7; 11 bases are shared with TRBD1. The CDR3 extends over 15 amino acids. The V segment lost 4 bases and the J segment 6 bases; nucleotides outside the gene matches: 9. Germline-derived CDR1 and CDR2 are SGHNT and YYREEE (reference sequence). CDR3 DNA sequence: TGTGCCAGCAGCCCCGGGACAGGGGGTTCCGGCGAGCAGTACTTC. Translation gives CASSPGTGGSGEQYF.

The gene calls are TRBV7-9 and TRBJ2-5; D call uncertain. The CDR3 covers 13 residues. The germline gives CDR1 SEHNR, CDR2 FQNEAQ (reference sequence). V lost 0 bases and J lost 4, with 6 bases in between. The CDR3 DNA sequence: TGTGCCAGCAGCTTAGCGTCGTCAGAGACCCAGTACTTC. Translated: CASSLASSETQYF.

This clone was seen only once. This chain links TRBV5-8 with TRBJ2-3; D might be TRBD2 (6 bases). Between the trimmed V and J ends, which lost 1 base and 7 bases, there was a span of 10 bases. The CDR3 covers 13 residues. Germline loops: CDR1 SGHTS, CDR2 YDEGEE. CDR3 DNA sequence: TGTGCCAGCAGCTTGAGGGGCGGGAATACGCAGTATTTT. This encodes CASSLRGGNTQYF.

This chain links TRBV6-1 with TRBJ1-2, with TRBD1 identical over 7 bases. From germline, CDR1 is MNHNS and CDR2 SASEGT. This CDR3 spans 13 amino acids. The V gene end was trimmed by 7 bases and the J gene end by 6 bases; junction bases not matched to a gene: 8. CDR3 in amino acids: CASTQGGKHGYTF. The CDR3 DNA follows: TGTGCCAGCACCCAGGGGGGGAAGCATGGCTACACCTTC.

V and J are TRBV7-9 and TRBJ2-5, with 14 bases lining up with TRBD2. After removal of 5 bases from V and 5 bases from J, the junction contained 13 bases not matched to a gene. CDR3 length: 18 amino acids. The V gene's germline CDR1 is SEHNR and CDR2 FQNEAQ (reference sequence). CDR3 nucleotide sequence: TGTGCCAGCAGCCCGGGACTAGCGGGGGTCTCGTTCGGGGAGACCCAGTACTTC. Translated, it gives CASSPGLAGVSFGETQYF.

This rearrangement joins TRBV11-2 to TRBJ2-3, with D perhaps given as TRBD1 or TRBD2 (5 bases each). Trimming left V 5 bases short and J 2 bases short, with 14 bases between. The CDR3 runs 15 residues. The germline V gene encodes CDR1 SGHAT and CDR2 FQNNGV. The CDR3 coding sequence is TGTGCCAGCAGCGTTCCGGGACCTTACACAGATACGCAGTATTTT. Protein product: CASSVPGPYTDTQYF. Combining the CDR3 with reference TRBV11-2 and TRBJ2-3 gives the whole variable domain EAGVAQSPRYKIIEKRQSVAFWCNPISGHATLYWYQQILGQGPKLLIQFQNNGVVDDSQLPKDRFSAERLKGVDSTLKIQPAKLEDSAVYLCASSVPGPYTDTQYFGPGTRLTVL.

The V call is TRBV5-8, the J call TRBJ2-3; 8 bases line up with TRBD1. From germline, CDR1 is SGHTS and CDR2 YDEGEE. This CDR3 contains 14 residues. V lost 4 bases to trimming and J lost 4 bases; unmatched junction nucleotides: 5. This CDR3 reads CASSTTGAADTQYF. CDR3 DNA sequence: TGTGCCAGCAGCACGACAGGGGCGGCAGATACGCAGTATTTT.

The chain links TRBV10-2 to TRBJ1-2; the D gene is possibly TRBD1 (6 bases). Germline CDR1 reads WSHSY; CDR2 reads SAAADI. This CDR3 is 14 amino acids long. The V end was cut by 6 bases, the J end by 7 bases, with 18 bases between. The DNA of the CDR3 is TGCGCCAGCAGCGCCTTGGGGGGACAAGGTGGCTACACCTTC. Residues: CASSALGGQGGYTF.

The chain combines TRBV2 with TRBJ1-2, with 7 positions matching TRBD1. After removal of 8 bases from V and 4 bases from J, the junction contained 4 bases not matched to a gene. The CDR3 is made up of 12 amino acids. Germline-derived CDR1 and CDR2 are SNHLY and FYNNEI. CDR3 in DNA: TGTGCCAGCGGGGGACAGCTCTATGGCTACACCTTC. It translates to CASGGQLYGYTF.

The chain has TRBV6-1 and TRBJ1-2; D is unresolved. Germline values: CDR1 MNHNS, CDR2 SASEGT. The CDR3 spans 15 residues. CDR3 nucleotides: TGTGTGACCGCGGGGAGAGTCTTTCTTAACTATGGCTACACCTTC. It is translated as CVTAGRVFLNYGYTF.

This clone appeared a single time. The V call is TRBV13, the J call TRBJ2-1; possible D gene TRBD1, 7 bases. Per germline, CDR1 PRHDT and CDR2 FYEKMQ (reference sequence). V gave up 5 bases and J gave up 4 bases, with 12 bases separating them. CDR3 length: 14 amino acids. CDR3 nucleotides: TGTGCCAGCAGCCCCCAGGGGGGTTACAATGAGCAGTTCTTC. This sequence encodes CASSPQGGYNEQFF. Variable domain in full (rest from reference TRBV13 and TRBJ2-1): AAGVIQSPRHLIKEKRETATLKCYPIPRHDTVYWYQQGPGQDPQFLISFYEKMQSDKGSIPDRFSAQQFSDYHSELNMSSLELGDSALYFCASSPQGGYNEQFFGPGTRLTVL.

The CDR3 coding sequence is TGTGCCATCTCCCCTAAAACTTACAATGAGCAGTTCTTC. As protein: CAISPKTYNEQFF. The chain joins TRBV10-3 to TRBJ2-1; D not resolved. Trimming pared 8 bases from V and 4 bases from J, leaving 12 bases between. Germline-derived CDR1 and CDR2 are ENHRY and SYGVKD. The CDR3 extends over 13 amino acids.

The table lists this clone with a count of one. This chain uses TRBV7-3 with TRBJ2-7; TRBD1 matches at 8 bases. V shed 4 bases, J shed 5 bases, and the junction held 4 bases outside the gene matches. The CDR3 spans 13 residues. CDR1 SGHTA and CDR2 FQGTGA come from the germline V gene. The chain's CDR3 is CASSSDRGNEQYF. The CDR3 coding sequence is TGTGCCAGCAGCTCCGACAGGGGAAACGAGCAGTACTTC.

Within the sample, this clone is large. The chain joins TRBV5-8 to TRBJ2-7; no clear D gene. V lost 4 bases to trimming and J lost 0 bases, with 14 bases between them. CDR3 length: 15 residues. The germline V gene encodes CDR1 SGHTS and CDR2 YDEGEE. The CDR3 loop is CASSPLTWVSYEQYF. The CDR3 nucleotides read TGTGCCAGCAGCCCCTTAACCTGGGTCTCCTACGAGCAGTACTTC.

The CDR3 is CASSPQRQGPSSYNSPLHF. The CDR3, as DNA: TGCGCCAGCAGCCCCCAAAGACAGGGCCCAAGCTCCTATAATTCACCCCTCCACTTT. The J gene is TRBJ1-6, the V gene TRBV4-1; 7 bases match TRBD1. Germline V gene data show CDR1 as MGHRA and CDR2 as YSYEKL. This CDR3 is built from 19 residues. With V trimmed by 4 bases and J by 0 bases, 12 bases remained unmatched.

The sample holds a few counts of this clone. The chain is built from TRBV7-9 and TRBJ2-3; D gene uncertain. V dropped 1 base and J dropped 6 bases, with 2 bases sitting between them. There are 11 residues in the CDR3. Germline CDR1 and CDR2: SEHNR and FQNEAQ (reference sequence). In DNA, the CDR3 is TGTGCCAGCAGCTTAGAGGATACGCAGTATTTT. This gives the protein CASSLEDTQYF.

The CDR3 here is CASSGVRDRGTGELFF. DNA of the CDR3: TGTGCCAGCAGTGGGGTCAGGGATAGGGGAACCGGGGAGCTGTTTTTT. The J gene is TRBJ2-2, the V gene TRBV2, with D perhaps TRBD1 (5 bases). CDR1 and CDR2 from the germline V gene are SNHLY and FYNNEI. The CDR3 is made up of 16 amino acids. Trimming pared 4 bases from V and 5 bases from J, leaving 17 bases between.

The sample holds one count of this clone. The chain carries TRBV5-5 and TRBJ2-5, with TRBD2 identical over 13 bases. The J call is doubtful: the DNA matches TRBJ2-7 better. Germline CDR1 is SGHKS and CDR2 is YYEKEE (reference sequence). The CDR3 has 15 residues. The CDR3 nucleotides read TGTGCCAGCAGCCCGTGGACTAGCGGGGGACACGAGCAGTACTTC. Protein: CASSPWTSGGHEQYF.

The chain is built from TRBV6-5 and TRBJ2-1, with 8 bases aligning to TRBD1. CDR3 size: 14 residues. Germline-derived CDR1 and CDR2 are MNHEY and SVGAGI. V shed 6 bases, J shed 9 bases, and the junction held 10 bases outside the gene matches. The CDR3 nucleotides read TGTGCCAGCAGGTTCGACAGGGGAAGGGGTGAGCAGTTCTTC. Residues: CASRFDRGRGEQFF.

This chain uses TRBV11-2 with TRBJ1-1, with 7 bases fitting TRBD1. CDR3 length: 15 residues. From germline, CDR1 is SGHAT and CDR2 FQNNGV. Trimming at V came to 1 base and at J to 5 bases, leaving 7 bases not matched to a gene. This CDR3 reads CASSLGRQGLTEAFF. CDR3 DNA sequence: TGTGCCAGCAGCTTAGGCAGACAGGGTTTGACTGAAGCTTTCTTT. Variable domain in full (rest from reference TRBV11-2 and TRBJ1-1): EAGVAQSPRYKIIEKRQSVAFWCNPISGHATLYWYQQILGQGPKLLIQFQNNGVVDDSQLPKDRFSAERLKGVDSTLKIQPAKLEDSAVYLCASSLGRQGLTEAFFGQGTRLTVV.